Listed below are T cell receptor beta chains from one sample, sequenced in a study of technical replicates of blood from a handful of donors. The table came from immunoSEQ multiplex PCR; TCRdb's copy has only in-frame clones and leaves some out. The sample holds approximately 60,000 clones, approximately 87% seen once. Material: PBMCs. The receptor source for this set is a human donor in good health. Some clones in this sample may be carry-over from other donors' samples. Each CDR3 is given with its conserved first and last residue.

CDR3 protein: CASSPASGETYEQYF; V gene: TRBV6-5
CDR3 protein: CASRDRGSNQPQHF; V gene: TRBV7-2
CDR3 protein: CASSLMASGGAGDTQYF; V gene: TRBV7-2
CDR3 protein: CASSPLAGGPTHEQFF; V gene: TRBV7-7
CDR3 protein: CASSHDPAGGLYEQYF; V gene: TRBV5-6
CDR3 protein: CASSLQGSIGDEQYF; V gene: TRBV7-9
CDR3 protein: CASSDTGASTEAFF; V gene: TRBV6-6
CDR3 protein: CASSDRQGADRTEAFF; V gene: TRBV19
CDR3 protein: CASSQEGAGGVYTGELFF; V gene: TRBV4-3
CDR3 protein: CASSKTGAGSNEKLFF; V gene: TRBV4-1
CDR3 protein: CASSSRTGGASEAFF; V gene: TRBV7-2
CDR3 protein: CASSLAVPNTEAFF; V gene: TRBV5-1
CDR3 protein: CASSLALGASSYNEQFF; V gene: TRBV11-2
CDR3 protein: CASSEGGAETEAFF; V gene: TRBV7-9
CDR3 protein: CASSPLQGAGNEQFF; V gene: TRBV7-6
CDR3 protein: CASSPVLAGPSEQYF; V gene: TRBV5-1
CDR3 protein: CASSLGTGGYDEQFF; V gene: TRBV7-2
CDR3 protein: CASSPLGFSGNTIYF; V gene: TRBV6-5